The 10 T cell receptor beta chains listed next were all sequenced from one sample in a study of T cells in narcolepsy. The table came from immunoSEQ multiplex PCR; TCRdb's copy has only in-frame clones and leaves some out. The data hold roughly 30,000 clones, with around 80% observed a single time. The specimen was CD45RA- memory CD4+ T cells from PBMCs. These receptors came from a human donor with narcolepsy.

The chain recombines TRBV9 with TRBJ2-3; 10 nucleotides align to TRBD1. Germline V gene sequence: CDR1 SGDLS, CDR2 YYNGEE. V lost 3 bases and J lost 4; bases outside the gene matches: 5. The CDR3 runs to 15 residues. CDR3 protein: CASSETGGVPDTQYF. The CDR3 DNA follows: TGTGCCAGCAGCGAGACAGGGGGCGTCCCAGATACGCAGTATTTT.

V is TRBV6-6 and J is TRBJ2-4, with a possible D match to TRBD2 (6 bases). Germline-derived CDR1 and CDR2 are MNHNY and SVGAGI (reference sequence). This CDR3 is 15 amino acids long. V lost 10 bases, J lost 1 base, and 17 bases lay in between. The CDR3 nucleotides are TGTGCCACCTTATTCCGACTAGACGCCAAAAACATTCAGTACTTC. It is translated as CATLFRLDAKNIQYF.

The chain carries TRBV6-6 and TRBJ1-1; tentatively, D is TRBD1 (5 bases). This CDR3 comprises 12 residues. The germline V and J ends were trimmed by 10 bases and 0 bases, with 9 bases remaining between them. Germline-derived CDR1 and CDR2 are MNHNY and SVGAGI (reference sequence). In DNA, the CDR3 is TGTGCCACCAAACAGGTGAACACTGAAGCTTTCTTT. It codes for CATKQVNTEAFF.

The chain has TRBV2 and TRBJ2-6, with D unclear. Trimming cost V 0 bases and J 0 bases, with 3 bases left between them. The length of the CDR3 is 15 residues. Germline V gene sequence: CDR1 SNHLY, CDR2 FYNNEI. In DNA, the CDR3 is TGTGCCAGCAGTGAAGCGGGCTCTGGGGCCAACGTCCTGACTTTC. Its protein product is CASSEAGSGANVLTF.

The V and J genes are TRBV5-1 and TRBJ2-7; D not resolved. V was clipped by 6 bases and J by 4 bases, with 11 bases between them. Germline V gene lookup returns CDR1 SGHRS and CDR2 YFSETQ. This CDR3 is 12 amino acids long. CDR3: CASTGYGYEQYF. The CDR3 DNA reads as TGCGCCAGCACTGGGTATGGATACGAGCAGTACTTC.

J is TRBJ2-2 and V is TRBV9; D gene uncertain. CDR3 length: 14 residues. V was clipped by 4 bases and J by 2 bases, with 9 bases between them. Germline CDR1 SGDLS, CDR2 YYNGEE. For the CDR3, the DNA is TGTGCCAGCAGCCCGGATCCAAACACCGGGGAGCTGTTTTTT. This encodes CASSPDPNTGELFF.

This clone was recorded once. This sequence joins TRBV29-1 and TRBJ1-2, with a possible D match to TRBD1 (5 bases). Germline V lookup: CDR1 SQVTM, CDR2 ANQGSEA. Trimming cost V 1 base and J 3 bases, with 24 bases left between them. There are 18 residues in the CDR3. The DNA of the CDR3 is TGCAGCGTTGAAGGCGTAAATACGGGGATCGGGGGGTACTATGGCTACACCTTC. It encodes CSVEGVNTGIGGYYGYTF.

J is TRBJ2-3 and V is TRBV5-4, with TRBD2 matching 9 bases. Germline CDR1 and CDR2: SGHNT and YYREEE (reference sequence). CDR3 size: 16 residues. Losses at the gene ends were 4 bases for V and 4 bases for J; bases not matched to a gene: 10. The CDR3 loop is CASSRPLAGGPDTQYF. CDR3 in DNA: TGTGCCAGCAGCCGCCCTTTGGCGGGGGGGCCAGATACGCAGTATTTT.

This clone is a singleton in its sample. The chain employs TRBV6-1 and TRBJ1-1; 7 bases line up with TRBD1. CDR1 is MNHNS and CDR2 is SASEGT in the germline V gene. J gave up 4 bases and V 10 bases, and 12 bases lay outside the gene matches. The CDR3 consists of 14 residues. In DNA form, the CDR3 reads TGTGCCACCGACCCTCGACAGGGCGGCACTGAAGCTTTCTTT. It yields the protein CATDPRQGGTEAFF.

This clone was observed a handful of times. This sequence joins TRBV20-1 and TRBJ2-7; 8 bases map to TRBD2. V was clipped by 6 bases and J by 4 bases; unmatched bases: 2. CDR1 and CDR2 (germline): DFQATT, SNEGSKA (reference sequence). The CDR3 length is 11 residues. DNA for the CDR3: TGCAGTGCGCGGGGGGTGTACGAGCAGTACTTC. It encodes CSARGVYEQYF.